This T cell receptor (beta chain) was found in a study of blood T cell repertoires in COVID-19. Overall study context: In each case, the material was cDNA or gDNA derived from T cells, B-cell-depleted T cells, or PBMCs.

Study members were between about 18 and 90 years old and lived in 24 US regions. Cohort allocation depended upon clinical history that participants reported. The protocol was immunoSEQ multiplex PCR, while the TCRdb copy is restricted to in-frame clones and leaves out a portion. The table has some 330,000 clones, about 90% seen once. The material sequenced was PBMCs or T cells enriched from blood (not recorded which). The receptor's source is a man under 40 who had recovered from COVID-19.

CDR3 nucleotides: TGTGCCAGTAGTATCTCAGGGAATGGCAATCAGCCCCAGCATTTT. It is translated as CASSISGNGNQPQHF. The chain employs TRBV19 and TRBJ1-5; tentative D call: TRBD1 (5 bases). V was shortened by 3 bases and J by 2 bases, with 11 bases between the two germline ends. The germline V gene encodes CDR1 LNHDA and CDR2 SQIVND (reference sequence). This CDR3 is 15 amino acids long.